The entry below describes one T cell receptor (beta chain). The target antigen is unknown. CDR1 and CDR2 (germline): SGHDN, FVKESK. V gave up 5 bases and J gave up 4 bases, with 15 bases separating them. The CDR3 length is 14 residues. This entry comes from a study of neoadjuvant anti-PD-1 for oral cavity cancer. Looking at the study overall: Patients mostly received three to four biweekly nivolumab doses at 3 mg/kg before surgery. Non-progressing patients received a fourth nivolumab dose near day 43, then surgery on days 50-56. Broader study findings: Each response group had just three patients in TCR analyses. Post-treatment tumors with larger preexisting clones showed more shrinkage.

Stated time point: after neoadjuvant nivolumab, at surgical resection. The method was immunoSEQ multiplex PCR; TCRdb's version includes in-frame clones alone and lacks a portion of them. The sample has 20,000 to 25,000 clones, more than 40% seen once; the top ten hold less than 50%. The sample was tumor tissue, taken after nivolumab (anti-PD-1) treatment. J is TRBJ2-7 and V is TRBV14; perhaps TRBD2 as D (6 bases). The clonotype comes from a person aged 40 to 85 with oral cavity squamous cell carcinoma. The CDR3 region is CASSGMGGHYEQYF. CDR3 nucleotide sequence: TGTGCCAGCAGCGGAATGGGGGGTCATTACGAGCAGTACTTC.